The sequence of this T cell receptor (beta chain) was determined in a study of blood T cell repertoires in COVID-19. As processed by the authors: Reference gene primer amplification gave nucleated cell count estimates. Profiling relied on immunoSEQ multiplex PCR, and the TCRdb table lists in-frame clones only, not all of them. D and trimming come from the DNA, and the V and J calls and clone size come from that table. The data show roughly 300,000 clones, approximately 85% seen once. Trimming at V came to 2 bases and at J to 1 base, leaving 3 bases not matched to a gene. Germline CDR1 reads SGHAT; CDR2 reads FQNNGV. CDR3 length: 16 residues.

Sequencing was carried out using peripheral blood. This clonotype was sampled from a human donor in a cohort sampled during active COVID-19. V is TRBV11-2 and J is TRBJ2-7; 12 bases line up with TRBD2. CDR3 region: CASSLQTSGSSYEQYF. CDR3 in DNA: TGTGCCAGCAGCTTACAGACTAGCGGGAGTTCCTACGAGCAGTACTTC.